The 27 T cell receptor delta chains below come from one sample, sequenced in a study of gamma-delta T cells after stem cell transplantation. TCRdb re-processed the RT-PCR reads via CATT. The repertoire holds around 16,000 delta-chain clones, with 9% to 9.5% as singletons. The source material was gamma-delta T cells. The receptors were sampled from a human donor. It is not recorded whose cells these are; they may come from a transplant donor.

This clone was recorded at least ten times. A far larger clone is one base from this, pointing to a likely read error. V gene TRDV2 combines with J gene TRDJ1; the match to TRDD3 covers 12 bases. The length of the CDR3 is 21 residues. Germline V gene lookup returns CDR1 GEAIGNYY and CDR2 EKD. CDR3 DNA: TGTGCCTGTAACACCGTCACTGGGGGATACAACGGGACTTCGTACACCGATAAACTCATCTTT. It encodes CACNTVTGGYNGTSYTDKLIF.

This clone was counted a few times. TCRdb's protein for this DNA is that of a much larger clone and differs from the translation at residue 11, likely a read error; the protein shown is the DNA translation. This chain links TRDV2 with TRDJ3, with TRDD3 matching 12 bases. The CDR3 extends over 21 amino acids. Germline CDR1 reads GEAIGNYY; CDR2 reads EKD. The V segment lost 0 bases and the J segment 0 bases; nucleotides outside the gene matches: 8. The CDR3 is CACDTLTGGYRSSWDTRQMFF. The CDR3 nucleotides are TGTGCCTGTGACACCCTTACTGGGGGATACAGGAGCTCCTGGGACACCCGACAGATGTTTTTC.

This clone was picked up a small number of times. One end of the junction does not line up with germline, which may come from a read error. CDR3 protein: CACDLLGHSTDNLIF. For the CDR3, the DNA is TGTGCCTGTGACCTACTGGGGCACTCCACCGATAACCTCATCTTT. The chain links TRDV2 to TRDJ1; 7 nucleotides line up with TRDD3. The CDR3 totals 15 residues. Germline V gene lookup returns CDR1 GEAIGNYY and CDR2 EKD.

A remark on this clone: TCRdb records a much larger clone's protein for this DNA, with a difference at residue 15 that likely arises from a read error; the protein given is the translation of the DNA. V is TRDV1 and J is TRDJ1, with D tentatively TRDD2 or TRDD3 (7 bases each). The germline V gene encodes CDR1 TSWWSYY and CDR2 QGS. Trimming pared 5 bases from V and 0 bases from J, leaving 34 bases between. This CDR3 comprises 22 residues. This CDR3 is CALGPGSYLWRGWGWHTDKLIF. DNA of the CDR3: TGTGCTCTTGGGCCCGGTTCCTACTTGTGGAGGGGCTGGGGGTGGCACACCGATAAACTCATCTTT.

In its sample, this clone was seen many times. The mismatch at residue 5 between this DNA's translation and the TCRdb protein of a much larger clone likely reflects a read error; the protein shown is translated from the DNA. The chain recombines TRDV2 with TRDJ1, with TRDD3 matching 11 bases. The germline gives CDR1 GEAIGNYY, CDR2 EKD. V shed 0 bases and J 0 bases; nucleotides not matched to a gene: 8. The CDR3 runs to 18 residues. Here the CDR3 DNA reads TGTGCCTGTGACACCGTGGGGGATACGCGATCTTACACCGATAAACTCATCTTT. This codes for CACDTVGDTRSYTDKLIF.

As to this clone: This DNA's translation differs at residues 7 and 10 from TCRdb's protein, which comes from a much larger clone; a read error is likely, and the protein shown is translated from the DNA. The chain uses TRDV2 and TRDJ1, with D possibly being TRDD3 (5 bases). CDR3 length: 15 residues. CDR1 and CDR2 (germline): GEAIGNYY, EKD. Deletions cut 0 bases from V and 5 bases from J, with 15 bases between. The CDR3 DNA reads TGTGCCTGTGACACCGGACAGGGGAAAGAGGATAAACTCATCTTT. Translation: CACDTGQGKEDKLIF.

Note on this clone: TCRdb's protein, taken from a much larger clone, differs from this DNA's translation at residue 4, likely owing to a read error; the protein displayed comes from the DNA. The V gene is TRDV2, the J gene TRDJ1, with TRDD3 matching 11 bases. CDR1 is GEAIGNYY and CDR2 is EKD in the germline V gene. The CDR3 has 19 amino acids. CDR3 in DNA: TGTGCCTGTAACACCCTTCTGGGGGATACTGGATCGTACACCGATAAACTCATCTTT. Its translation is CACNTLLGDTGSYTDKLIF.

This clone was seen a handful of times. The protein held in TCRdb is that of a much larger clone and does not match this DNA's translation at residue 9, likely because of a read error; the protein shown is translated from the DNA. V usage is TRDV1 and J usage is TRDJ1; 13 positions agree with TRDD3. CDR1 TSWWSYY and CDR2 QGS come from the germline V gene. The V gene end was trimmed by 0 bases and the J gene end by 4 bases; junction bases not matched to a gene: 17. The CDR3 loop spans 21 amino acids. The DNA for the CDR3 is TGTGCTCTTGGGGAACTTCATAACTGCCTACTGGGGGATACGCCAGGCGATAAACTCATCTTT. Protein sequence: CALGELHNCLLGDTPGDKLIF.

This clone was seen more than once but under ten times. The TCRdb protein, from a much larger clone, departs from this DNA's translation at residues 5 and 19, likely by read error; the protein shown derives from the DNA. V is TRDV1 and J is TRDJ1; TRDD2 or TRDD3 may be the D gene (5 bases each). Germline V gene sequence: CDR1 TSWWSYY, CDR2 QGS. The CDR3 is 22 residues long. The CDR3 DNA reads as TGTGCTCTTGGGGCACCCCTTTTTCCCCTCCGGGATTCCTCCCCGTACACCGATAACCTCATCTTT. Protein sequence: CALGAPLFPLRDSSPYTDNLIF.

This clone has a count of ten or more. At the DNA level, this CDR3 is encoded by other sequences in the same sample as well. Written as DNA, the CDR3 is TGTGCTCTTGGGGAACTAGGCATGCTTCCAATGGGGGATACGCGTTCCCAACTCATCTTT. This gives the protein CALGELGMLPMGDTRSQLIF. The rearrangement uses TRDV1 and TRDJ1, with 11 bases identical to TRDD3. The ends lost 0 bases at V and 9 bases at J; junction bases unmatched: 21. Germline V gene sequence: CDR1 TSWWSYY, CDR2 QGS. The CDR3 has 20 amino acids.

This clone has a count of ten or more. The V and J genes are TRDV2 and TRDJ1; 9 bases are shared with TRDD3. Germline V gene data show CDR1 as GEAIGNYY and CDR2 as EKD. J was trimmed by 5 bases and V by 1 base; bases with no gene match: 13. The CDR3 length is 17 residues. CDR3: CACDTWVVLGDKDKLIF. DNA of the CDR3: TGTGCCTGTGACACTTGGGTCGTACTGGGGGACAAGGATAAACTCATCTTT.

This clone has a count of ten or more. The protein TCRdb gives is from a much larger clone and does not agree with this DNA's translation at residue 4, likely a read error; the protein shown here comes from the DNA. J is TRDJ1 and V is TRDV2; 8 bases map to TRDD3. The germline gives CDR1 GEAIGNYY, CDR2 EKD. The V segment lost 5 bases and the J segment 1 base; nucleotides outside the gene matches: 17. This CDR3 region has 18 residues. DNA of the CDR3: TGTGCCTGTGGCATATTAACCGTCGACGGGGATACCACCGATAAACTCATCTTT. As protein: CACGILTVDGDTTDKLIF.

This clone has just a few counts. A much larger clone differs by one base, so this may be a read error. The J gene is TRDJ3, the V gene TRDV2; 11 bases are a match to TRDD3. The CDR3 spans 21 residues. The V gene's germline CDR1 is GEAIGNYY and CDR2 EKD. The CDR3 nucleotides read TGTGCCTGTGACACCCTTCCTGGGGGATACAAGATCTCCTGTGACACCCGACAGATGTTTTTC. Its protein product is CACDTLPGGYKISCDTRQMFF.

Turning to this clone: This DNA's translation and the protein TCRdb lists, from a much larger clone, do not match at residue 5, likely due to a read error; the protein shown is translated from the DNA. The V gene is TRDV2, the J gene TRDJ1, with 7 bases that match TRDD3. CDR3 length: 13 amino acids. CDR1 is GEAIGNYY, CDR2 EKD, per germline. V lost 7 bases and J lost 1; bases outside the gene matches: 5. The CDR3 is CACLRIRTDKLIF. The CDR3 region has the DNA TGTGCCTGCTTGAGGATACGCACCGATAAACTCATCTTT.

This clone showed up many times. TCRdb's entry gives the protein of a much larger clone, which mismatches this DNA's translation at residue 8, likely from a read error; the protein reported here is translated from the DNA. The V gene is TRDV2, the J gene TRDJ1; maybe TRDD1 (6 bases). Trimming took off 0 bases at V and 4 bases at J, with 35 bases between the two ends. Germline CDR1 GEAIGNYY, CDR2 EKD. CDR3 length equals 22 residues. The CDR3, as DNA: TGTGCCTGTGACACCGGAAATATTACTACGTCTCCTGGGCTCACTACGAGCGATAAACTCATCTTT. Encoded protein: CACDTGNITTSPGLTTSDKLIF.

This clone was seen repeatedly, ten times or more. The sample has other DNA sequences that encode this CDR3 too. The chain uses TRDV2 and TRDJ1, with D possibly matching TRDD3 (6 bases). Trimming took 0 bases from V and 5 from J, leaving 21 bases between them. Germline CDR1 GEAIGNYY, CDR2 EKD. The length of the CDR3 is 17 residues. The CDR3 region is CACDTVRSGGLRDKLIF. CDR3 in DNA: TGTGCCTGTGACACCGTCCGATCGGGGGGACTGAGGGATAAACTCATCTTT.

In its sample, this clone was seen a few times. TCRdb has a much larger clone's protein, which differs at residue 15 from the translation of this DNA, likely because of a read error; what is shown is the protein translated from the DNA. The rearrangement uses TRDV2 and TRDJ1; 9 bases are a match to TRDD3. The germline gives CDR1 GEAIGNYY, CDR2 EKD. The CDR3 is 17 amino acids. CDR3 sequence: CACDLLGEETYTDKHIF. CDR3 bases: TGTGCCTGTGACTTACTGGGGGAGGAGACCTACACCGATAAACACATCTTT.

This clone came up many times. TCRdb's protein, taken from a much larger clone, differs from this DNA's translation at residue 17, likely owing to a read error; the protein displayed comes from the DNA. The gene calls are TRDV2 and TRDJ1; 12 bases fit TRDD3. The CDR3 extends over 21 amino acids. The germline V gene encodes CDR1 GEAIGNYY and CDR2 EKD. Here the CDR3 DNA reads TGTGCCTGTGACACCGTCACTGGGGGATACAACGGGACTTCGTACACCTATAAACTCATCTTT. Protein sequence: CACDTVTGGYNGTSYTYKLIF.

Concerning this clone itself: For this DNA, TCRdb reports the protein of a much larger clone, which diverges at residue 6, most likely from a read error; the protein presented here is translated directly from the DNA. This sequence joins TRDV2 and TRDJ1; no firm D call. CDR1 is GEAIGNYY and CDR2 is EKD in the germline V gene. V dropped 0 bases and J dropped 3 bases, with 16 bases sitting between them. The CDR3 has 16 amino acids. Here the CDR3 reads CACDTGPRTRADKLIF. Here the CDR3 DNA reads TGTGCCTGTGACACCGGCCCCAGGACTAGGGCCGATAAACTCATCTTT.

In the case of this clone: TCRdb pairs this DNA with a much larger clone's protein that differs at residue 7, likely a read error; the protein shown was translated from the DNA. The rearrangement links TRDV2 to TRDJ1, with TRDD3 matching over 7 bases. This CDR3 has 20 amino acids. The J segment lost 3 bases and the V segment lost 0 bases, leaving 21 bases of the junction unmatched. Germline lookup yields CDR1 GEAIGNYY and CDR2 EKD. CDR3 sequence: CACDTVGRRLGTLMADKLIF. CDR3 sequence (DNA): TGTGCCTGTGACACCGTTGGTCGGCGACTGGGGACGCTAATGGCCGATAAACTCATCTTT.

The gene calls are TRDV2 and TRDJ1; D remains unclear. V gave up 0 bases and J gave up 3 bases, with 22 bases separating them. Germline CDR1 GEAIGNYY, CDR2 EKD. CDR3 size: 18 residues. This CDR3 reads CACDTLQISPQCADKLIF. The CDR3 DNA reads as TGTGCCTGTGACACCCTCCAGATTTCCCCCCAGTGCGCCGATAAACTCATCTTT.

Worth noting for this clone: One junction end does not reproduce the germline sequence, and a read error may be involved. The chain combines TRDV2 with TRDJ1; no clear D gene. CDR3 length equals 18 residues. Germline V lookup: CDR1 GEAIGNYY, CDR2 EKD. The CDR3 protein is CACDTVSRVLWYTDQLIF. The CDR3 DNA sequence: TGTGCCTGTGACACCGTTTCCAGGGTACTGTGGTACACCGATCAACTCATCTTT.

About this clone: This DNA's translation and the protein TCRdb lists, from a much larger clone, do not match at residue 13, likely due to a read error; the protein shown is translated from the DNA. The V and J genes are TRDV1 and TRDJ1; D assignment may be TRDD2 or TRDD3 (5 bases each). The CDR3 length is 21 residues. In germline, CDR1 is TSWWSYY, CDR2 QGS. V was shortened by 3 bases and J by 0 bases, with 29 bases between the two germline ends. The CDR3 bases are TGTGCTCTTGGGGACTTACTTGCTGATACTTCCCGGGCACGGTACACCGATAAACTCATCTTT. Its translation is CALGDLLADTSRARYTDKLIF.

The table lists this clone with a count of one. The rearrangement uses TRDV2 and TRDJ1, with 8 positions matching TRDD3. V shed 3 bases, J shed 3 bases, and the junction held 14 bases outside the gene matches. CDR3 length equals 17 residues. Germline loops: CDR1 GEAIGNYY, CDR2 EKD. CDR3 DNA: TGTGCCTGTGACGTTGTGGGGGATCCCCTCAACCCCGATAAACTCATCTTT. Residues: CACDVVGDPLNPDKLIF.

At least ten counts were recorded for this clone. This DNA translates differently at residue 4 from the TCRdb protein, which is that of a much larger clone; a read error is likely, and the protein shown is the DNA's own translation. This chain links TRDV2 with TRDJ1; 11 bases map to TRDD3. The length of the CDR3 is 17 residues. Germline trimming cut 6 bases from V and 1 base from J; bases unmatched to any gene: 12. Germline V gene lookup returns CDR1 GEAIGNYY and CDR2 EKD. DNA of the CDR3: TGTGCCTGTAACTCTCTCATGGGGGATACGGTCACCGATAAACTCATCTTT. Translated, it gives CACNSLMGDTVTDKLIF.

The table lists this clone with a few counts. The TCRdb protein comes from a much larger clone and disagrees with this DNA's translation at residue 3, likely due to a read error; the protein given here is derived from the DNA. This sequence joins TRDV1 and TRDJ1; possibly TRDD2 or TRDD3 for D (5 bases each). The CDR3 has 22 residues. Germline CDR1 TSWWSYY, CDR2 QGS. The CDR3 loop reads CAVGEPLFPLRDSSPYTDKLIF. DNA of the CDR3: TGTGCTGTTGGGGAACCCCTTTTTCCCCTCCGGGATTCCTCCCCGTACACCGATAAACTCATCTTT.

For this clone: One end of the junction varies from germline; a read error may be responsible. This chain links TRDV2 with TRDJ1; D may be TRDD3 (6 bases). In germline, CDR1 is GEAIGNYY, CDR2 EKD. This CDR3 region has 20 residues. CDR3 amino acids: CACDTGSFLVDTPVNDTLIF. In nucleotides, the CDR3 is TGTGCCTGTGACACGGGCTCGTTCTTGGTGGATACTCCTGTCAACGATACACTCATCTTT.